These 3 T cell receptor beta chains share one sample of origin, sequenced in a study of T cell responses to AZD1222 COVID-19 vaccine. The repertoire was sequenced with immunoSEQ multiplex PCR; TCRdb's copy has only in-frame clones and lacks some. The data hold around 80,000 clones, with approximately 85% observed a single time. Sample: peripheral blood, taken 28 days after the second AZD1222 dose. Receptor source: an adult who received the AZD1222 COVID-19 vaccine.

This chain links TRBV15 with TRBJ2-7; 9 bases are a match to TRBD1. Trimming removed 0 bases from V and 3 bases from J; junction bases left unmatched: 6. There are 16 residues in the CDR3. Germline CDR1 LNHNV, CDR2 YYDKDF (reference sequence). The CDR3 reads CATSRDFSGQGYEQYF. The CDR3 nucleotides are TGTGCCACCAGCAGAGATTTCTCGGGACAGGGCTACGAGCAGTACTTC. The complete variable domain, with remaining parts taken from reference TRBV15 and TRBJ2-7, reads DAMVIQNPRYQVTQFGKPVTLSCSQTLNHNVMYWYQQKSSQAPKLLFHYYDKDFNNEADTPDNFQSRRPNTSFCFLDIRSPGLGDTAMYLCATSRDFSGQGYEQYFGPGTRLTVT.

The chain has TRBV25-1 and TRBJ2-2, with 7 positions matching TRBD2. From germline, CDR1 is MGHDK and CDR2 SYGVNS. The J segment lost 6 bases and the V segment lost 3 bases, leaving 13 bases of the junction unmatched. The CDR3 spans 17 residues. CDR3 protein: CASSEVPGGEGAGELFF. The CDR3 nucleotides read TGTGCCAGCAGTGAGGTCCCTGGCGGGGAGGGCGCCGGGGAGCTGTTTTTT. Together with reference TRBV25-1 and TRBJ2-2, the CDR3 gives the full variable domain: EADIYQTPRYLVIGTGKKITLECSQTMGHDKMYWYQQDPGMELHLIHYSYGVNSTEKGDLSSESTVSRIRTEHFPLTLESARPSHTSQYLCASSEVPGGEGAGELFFGEGSRLTVL.

CDR3 region: CASSPGVSLSSYNEQFF. The CDR3 DNA reads as TGTGCCAGCAGCCCGGGAGTCTCTCTGAGCTCCTACAATGAGCAGTTCTTC. The chain is built from TRBV7-9 and TRBJ2-1; D might be TRBD2 (6 bases). Germline lookup yields CDR1 SEHNR and CDR2 FQNEAQ (reference sequence). Trimming left V 5 bases short and J 0 bases short, with 17 bases between. This CDR3 has 17 amino acids.